A selection of T cell receptor beta chains follows, all from one sample in a study of T-cell reconstitution after alpha-beta-depleted transplantation in children. One entry per CDR3 protein results from TCRdb running MiXCR on the PCR reads. The sample shows 440,000 or so distinct CDR3 sequences, 11% of them seen only once. Material: PBMCs from the stem cell graft donor, obtained from the stem cell graft. All receptors derive from a human donor who donated a stem cell graft to a child with acute myeloid leukemia. Both conserved end residues are part of each CDR3. The order of the fields is J gene, V gene, clone size, D gene, CDR3 DNA, CDR3 protein. A D gene is named only where the DNA matches it firmly. Clone size appears in some rows only: once, few, many, or a class for an expanded clone.

j_gene: TRBJ2-5; v_gene: TRBV15; abundance: few; d_gene: NA; CDR3nt: TGTGCCACCAGCAGATCTGGTAGCTACGGCGAGACCCAGTACTTC; CDR3aa: CATSRSGSYGETQYF
j_gene: TRBJ2-2; v_gene: TRBV5-1; abundance: few; d_gene: TRBD2; CDR3nt: TGCGCCAGCAGCCGTCGGGGAGGGGAGACCGGGGAGCTGTTTTTT; CDR3aa: CASSRRGGETGELFF
j_gene: TRBJ2-1; v_gene: TRBV6-2/TRBV6-3; abundance: NA; d_gene: TRBD1; CDR3nt: TGTGCCAGCAGTTACTCGGGCGGGACAGGGGGGAATGAGCAGTTCTTC; CDR3aa: CASSYSGGTGGNEQFF
j_gene: TRBJ2-1; v_gene: TRBV15; abundance: few; d_gene: TRBD1; CDR3nt: TGTGCCACCAGCGAGGGACAGGGAAGGGATGGTGAGCAGTTCTTC; CDR3aa: CATSEGQGRDGEQFF
j_gene: TRBJ2-1; v_gene: TRBV29-1; abundance: few; d_gene: TRBD2; CDR3nt: TGCAGCGTTCGTCTAGCGGGGGGGCTAAGTGAGCAGTTCTTC; CDR3aa: CSVRLAGGLSEQFF
j_gene: TRBJ1-6; v_gene: TRBV6-1; abundance: few; d_gene: NA; CDR3nt: TGTGCCAGCAGTCAATCCCCCCCGGAGGGTAGCTCACCCCTCCACTTT; CDR3aa: CASSQSPPEGSSPLHF
j_gene: TRBJ1-1; v_gene: TRBV5-1; abundance: NA; d_gene: TRBD1; CDR3nt: TGCGCCAGCAGCTCGGGACAGGGTTTGGCAGAAGCTTTCTTT; CDR3aa: CASSSGQGLAEAFF
j_gene: TRBJ2-7; v_gene: TRBV4-1; abundance: many; d_gene: TRBD1; CDR3nt: TGCGCCAGCAGCCAAGTCGACAGGGGTCCTGATGAGCAGTACTTC; CDR3aa: CASSQVDRGPDEQYF
j_gene: TRBJ2-7; v_gene: TRBV27; abundance: few; d_gene: NA; CDR3nt: TGTGCCAGCAGTTCGGCCCTTCGAGACGAGCAGTACTTC; CDR3aa: CASSSALRDEQYF
j_gene: TRBJ2-7; v_gene: TRBV6-2/TRBV6-3; abundance: few; d_gene: NA; CDR3nt: TGTGCCAGCAGTTACCACGGACAACCGAGGCACGAGCAGTACTTC; CDR3aa: CASSYHGQPRHEQYF
j_gene: TRBJ1-1; v_gene: TRBV27; abundance: few; d_gene: NA; CDR3nt: TGTGCCAGCAGTTTAGGGTTCTCGTTGAACACTGAAGCTTTCTTT; CDR3aa: CASSLGFSLNTEAFF
j_gene: TRBJ2-1; v_gene: TRBV7-2; abundance: few; d_gene: TRBD2; CDR3nt: TGTGCCAGCAGCCCCCTTCGGCGGGAGAACGATGAGCAGTTCTTC; CDR3aa: CASSPLRRENDEQFF
j_gene: TRBJ1-2; v_gene: TRBV21-1; abundance: few; d_gene: NA; CDR3nt: TGTGCCTGCCGGACAGGGCACCTCATCTACACCTTC; CDR3aa: CACRTGHLIYTF
j_gene: TRBJ2-4; v_gene: TRBV20-1; abundance: many; d_gene: NA; CDR3nt: TGCAGTGCTAGTAGGGCCGTAGCCAAAAACATTCAGTACTTC; CDR3aa: CSASRAVAKNIQYF
j_gene: TRBJ2-7; v_gene: TRBV7-2; abundance: many; d_gene: NA; CDR3nt: TGTGCCAGCAGCCAACAGGGAGGGGGCTCCTACGAGCAGTACTTC; CDR3aa: CASSQQGGGSYEQYF
j_gene: TRBJ2-1; v_gene: TRBV12-3/TRBV12-4; abundance: many; d_gene: TRBD1; CDR3nt: TGTGCCAGCAGACCAGGGACAGGGGGCTACAATGAGCAGTTCTTC; CDR3aa: CASRPGTGGYNEQFF
j_gene: TRBJ1-4; v_gene: TRBV10-2; abundance: many; d_gene: NA; CDR3nt: TGCGCCAGCAGTGAGCCCGGGACTCGGGAAAAACTGTTTTTT; CDR3aa: CASSEPGTREKLFF
j_gene: TRBJ2-3; v_gene: TRBV29-1; abundance: many; d_gene: NA; CDR3nt: TGCAGCGCCGACGGCCAGGGAGGCTCAGATACGCAGTATTTT; CDR3aa: CSADGQGGSDTQYF
j_gene: TRBJ2-7; v_gene: TRBV25-1; abundance: many; d_gene: NA; CDR3nt: TGTGCCAGCAGTGAAAACCCTCGGGGAAAGAGGTACGAGCAGTACTTC; CDR3aa: CASSENPRGKRYEQYF
j_gene: TRBJ1-5; v_gene: TRBV18; abundance: few; d_gene: NA; CDR3nt: TGTGCCAGCTCACCTTCGGCAGCGGGGGGAAATCAGCCCCAGCATTTT; CDR3aa: CASSPSAAGGNQPQHF
j_gene: TRBJ2-5; v_gene: TRBV6-1; abundance: NA; d_gene: TRBD2; CDR3nt: TGTGCCAGCAGCGGTCAGACTAGCAGTCAAGAGACCCAGTACTTC; CDR3aa: CASSGQTSSQETQYF
j_gene: TRBJ2-1; v_gene: TRBV7-2; abundance: few; d_gene: TRBD2; CDR3nt: TGTGCCAGCAGCTCCCACCCCGGGACTAGCAGGGAGGATGAGCAGTTCTTC; CDR3aa: CASSSHPGTSREDEQFF
j_gene: TRBJ1-1; v_gene: TRBV29-1; abundance: NA; d_gene: NA; CDR3nt: TGCAGCGTTGCCGGACAGCCGAACACTGAAGCTTTCTTT; CDR3aa: CSVAGQPNTEAFF
j_gene: TRBJ2-5; v_gene: TRBV29-1; abundance: few; d_gene: NA; CDR3nt: TGCAGCGTTGATGTCGTGGTGGAGACCCAGTACTTC; CDR3aa: CSVDVVVETQYF
j_gene: TRBJ2-2; v_gene: TRBV5-1; abundance: many; d_gene: NA; CDR3nt: TGCGCCAGCAGCTCAATGTCGGACGGGGAGCTGTTTTTT; CDR3aa: CASSSMSDGELFF
j_gene: TRBJ2-2; v_gene: TRBV7-2; abundance: many; d_gene: NA; CDR3nt: TGTGCCAGCAGCTTGGGGCACCTGAACACCGGGGAGCTGTTTTTT; CDR3aa: CASSLGHLNTGELFF
j_gene: TRBJ2-4; v_gene: TRBV6-2/TRBV6-3; abundance: NA; d_gene: NA; CDR3nt: TGTGCCAGCACAGGGCTAGCCAAAAACATTCAGTACTTC; CDR3aa: CASTGLAKNIQYF
j_gene: TRBJ2-3; v_gene: TRBV2; abundance: many; d_gene: TRBD1; CDR3nt: TGTGCCAGCAAACGACAGGGCAGCACAGATACGCAGTATTTT; CDR3aa: CASKRQGSTDTQYF
j_gene: TRBJ2-7; v_gene: TRBV29-1; abundance: NA; d_gene: TRBD2; CDR3nt: TGCAGCGTCGGGACTAGCGGGAGGGTCGACGAGCAGTACTTC; CDR3aa: CSVGTSGRVDEQYF
j_gene: TRBJ2-5; v_gene: TRBV7-9; abundance: many; d_gene: NA; CDR3nt: TGTGCCAGCAGCTTGGTGGGTAGGACGCGGCGTGAGACCCAGTACTTC; CDR3aa: CASSLVGRTRRETQYF
j_gene: TRBJ2-4; v_gene: TRBV20-1; abundance: NA; d_gene: TRBD1; CDR3nt: TGCAGTGCCTTTAAGACAGGGGGCGGAAAAAACAGTCAGTACTTC; CDR3aa: CSAFKTGGGKNSQYF
j_gene: TRBJ2-1; v_gene: TRBV4-2; abundance: few; d_gene: TRBD2; CDR3nt: TGTGCCAGCAGCCGCCGGAGTAGGACTAGCGGGTCCATCAGGGATGAGCAGTTCTTC; CDR3aa: CASSRRSRTSGSIRDEQFF
j_gene: TRBJ2-1; v_gene: TRBV4-3; abundance: NA; d_gene: NA; CDR3nt: TGCGCCAGCAGCCCCAACGGGATCCCCTTGGAGGTGAGGGACAAAGAGCAGTTCTTC; CDR3aa: CASSPNGIPLEVRDKEQFF
j_gene: TRBJ2-1; v_gene: TRBV29-1; abundance: NA; d_gene: TRBD2; CDR3nt: TGCAGCCTTAGCGGGGGGGTGAGTGAGCAGTTCTTC; CDR3aa: CSLSGGVSEQFF
j_gene: TRBJ2-2; v_gene: TRBV15; abundance: few; d_gene: NA; CDR3nt: TGTGCCACCAGCAGAGATCTCGCGGGGCGAGGGACCGGGGAGCTGTTTTTT; CDR3aa: CATSRDLAGRGTGELFF
j_gene: TRBJ2-1; v_gene: TRBV11-2; abundance: NA; d_gene: NA; CDR3nt: TGTGCCAGCAGCTTCAGGGTAGAGAACAATGAGCAGTTCTTC; CDR3aa: CASSFRVENNEQFF
j_gene: TRBJ2-1; v_gene: TRBV20-1; abundance: few; d_gene: NA; CDR3nt: TGCAGTGCTAGTAGCCGGGACTGGAGAGCCTTGTACAATGAGCAGTTCTTC; CDR3aa: CSASSRDWRALYNEQFF
j_gene: TRBJ2-4; v_gene: TRBV29-1; abundance: few; d_gene: NA; CDR3nt: TGCAGCGTTGCGGGTCTCCATGACATTCAGTACTTC; CDR3aa: CSVAGLHDIQYF
j_gene: TRBJ2-3; v_gene: TRBV15; abundance: NA; d_gene: TRBD2; CDR3nt: TGTGCCACCAGCAGAGTAGGGCGTTTAGCGGGAGGGCCAGATGATACGCAGTATTTT; CDR3aa: CATSRVGRLAGGPDDTQYF
j_gene: TRBJ2-2; v_gene: TRBV12-3/TRBV12-4; abundance: NA; d_gene: NA; CDR3nt: TGTGCCAGCAGTTTTGGGGGGGGCAACACCGGGGAGCTGTTTTTT; CDR3aa: CASSFGGGNTGELFF
j_gene: TRBJ1-5; v_gene: TRBV4-3; abundance: few; d_gene: NA; CDR3nt: TGCGCCAGCAGCCCTAACCAAGGAAATCAGCCCCAGCATTTT; CDR3aa: CASSPNQGNQPQHF
j_gene: TRBJ2-2; v_gene: TRBV10-3; abundance: few; d_gene: NA; CDR3nt: TGTGCCATCAGTCCCGACTACACCGGGGAGCTGTTTTTT; CDR3aa: CAISPDYTGELFF
j_gene: TRBJ1-3; v_gene: TRBV15; abundance: NA; d_gene: NA; CDR3nt: TGTGCCACCAGCAGGGGAGGGAGCTCTGGAAACACCATATATTTT; CDR3aa: CATSRGGSSGNTIYF
j_gene: TRBJ2-7; v_gene: TRBV9; abundance: many; d_gene: NA; CDR3nt: TGTGCCAGCAGCGCCTGGGACTGGGACTACGAGCAGTACTTC; CDR3aa: CASSAWDWDYEQYF
j_gene: TRBJ2-1; v_gene: TRBV5-1; abundance: NA; d_gene: NA; CDR3nt: TGCGCCAGCAGTATGGACACTGAGCAGTTCTTC; CDR3aa: CASSMDTEQFF
j_gene: TRBJ2-1; v_gene: TRBV27; abundance: NA; d_gene: NA; CDR3nt: TGTGCCAGCAGTCCTACCCTCGGGGCAGGGACCCTTCTATTTGAGCAGTTCTTC; CDR3aa: CASSPTLGAGTLLFEQFF
j_gene: TRBJ2-2; v_gene: TRBV29-1; abundance: many; d_gene: NA; CDR3nt: TGCAGCGCTAGCTGGGGGTCCACCGGGGAGCTGTTTTTT; CDR3aa: CSASWGSTGELFF
j_gene: TRBJ2-2; v_gene: TRBV27; abundance: NA; d_gene: TRBD2; CDR3nt: TGTGCCAGCAGTCCCCGACTAGCGTTGAACACCGGGGAGCTGTTTTTT; CDR3aa: CASSPRLALNTGELFF
j_gene: TRBJ2-7; v_gene: TRBV23-1; abundance: NA; d_gene: NA; CDR3nt: TGCGCCAGCAGTCAATCAAGGGACGAGCAGTACTTC; CDR3aa: CASSQSRDEQYF
j_gene: TRBJ1-4; v_gene: TRBV12-5; abundance: few; d_gene: NA; CDR3nt: TGTGCTAGTGGTCCGGGCGACGCAACTAATGAAAAACTGTTTTTT; CDR3aa: CASGPGDATNEKLFF
j_gene: TRBJ2-5; v_gene: TRBV5-1; abundance: once; d_gene: NA; CDR3nt: TGCGTCAGCAGCTTGACGGGAGAGACCCAGTACTTC; CDR3aa: CVSSLTGETQYF
j_gene: TRBJ2-7; v_gene: TRBV7-2; abundance: NA; d_gene: NA; CDR3nt: TGTGCCAGCAGCTTAGGGTGGACGCCGACCTACGAGCAGTACTTC; CDR3aa: CASSLGWTPTYEQYF
j_gene: TRBJ2-1; v_gene: TRBV20-1; abundance: NA; d_gene: NA; CDR3nt: TGCAGTGCTAGAGTGATGGGTGAGCAGTTCTTC; CDR3aa: CSARVMGEQFF
j_gene: TRBJ1-1; v_gene: TRBV4-1; abundance: few; d_gene: NA; CDR3nt: TGCGCCAGCAGCCGTGAACTGGGCACTGAAGCTTTCTTT; CDR3aa: CASSRELGTEAFF
j_gene: TRBJ2-5; v_gene: TRBV12-3/TRBV12-4; abundance: many; d_gene: NA; CDR3nt: TGTGCCAGCACCAAAGACTTTCAAGAGACCCAGTACTTC; CDR3aa: CASTKDFQETQYF